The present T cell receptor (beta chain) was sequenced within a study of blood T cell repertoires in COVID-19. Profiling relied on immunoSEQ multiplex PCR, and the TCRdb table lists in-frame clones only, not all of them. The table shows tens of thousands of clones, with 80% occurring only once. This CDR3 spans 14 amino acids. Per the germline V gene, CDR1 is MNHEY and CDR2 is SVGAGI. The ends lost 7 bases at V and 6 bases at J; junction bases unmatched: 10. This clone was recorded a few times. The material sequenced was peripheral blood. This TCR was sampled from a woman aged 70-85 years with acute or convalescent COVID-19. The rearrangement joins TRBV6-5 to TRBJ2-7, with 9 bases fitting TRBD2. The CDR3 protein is CASNRVGLASEQYF. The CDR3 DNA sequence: TGTGCCAGCAATAGGGTGGGACTAGCTTCCGAGCAGTACTTC.